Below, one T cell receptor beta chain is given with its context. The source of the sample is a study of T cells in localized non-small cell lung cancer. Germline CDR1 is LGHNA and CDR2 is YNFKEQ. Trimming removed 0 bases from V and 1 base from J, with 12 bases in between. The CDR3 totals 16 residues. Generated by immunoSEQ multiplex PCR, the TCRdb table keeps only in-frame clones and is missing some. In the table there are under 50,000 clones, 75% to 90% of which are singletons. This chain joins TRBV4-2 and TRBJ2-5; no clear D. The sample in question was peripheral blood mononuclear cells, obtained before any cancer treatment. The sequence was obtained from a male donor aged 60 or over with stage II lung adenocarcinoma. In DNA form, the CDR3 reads TGTGCCAGCAGCCAAGATAACTTGCACTCCCAAGAGACCCAGTACTTC. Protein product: CASSQDNLHSQETQYF.